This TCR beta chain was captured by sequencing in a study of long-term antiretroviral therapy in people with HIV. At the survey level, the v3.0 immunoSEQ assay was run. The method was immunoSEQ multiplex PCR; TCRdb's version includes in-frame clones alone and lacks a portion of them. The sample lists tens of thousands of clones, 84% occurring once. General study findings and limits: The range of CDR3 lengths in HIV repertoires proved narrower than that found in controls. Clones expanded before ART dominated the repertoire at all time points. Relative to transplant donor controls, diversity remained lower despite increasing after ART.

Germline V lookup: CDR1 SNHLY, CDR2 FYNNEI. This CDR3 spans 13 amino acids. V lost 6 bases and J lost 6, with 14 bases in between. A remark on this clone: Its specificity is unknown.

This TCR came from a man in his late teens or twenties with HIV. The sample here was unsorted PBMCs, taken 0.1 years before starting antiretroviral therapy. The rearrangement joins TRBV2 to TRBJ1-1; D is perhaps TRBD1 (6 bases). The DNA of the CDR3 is TGTGCCAGCAGAGCCACGGGGGGCCCTGAAGCTTTCTTT. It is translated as CASRATGGPEAFF.